Each of the 10 T cell receptor beta chains below was sequenced from the same sample in a study of cytomegalovirus exposure and HLA in healthy donors. With 60 Vbeta and 13 Jbeta primers, the PCR was carried out. Clones were sequenced by immunoSEQ multiplex PCR, and TCRdb holds only the in-frame ones, with some missing. This table has 90,000 to 100,000 clones, 55% to 70% appearing once. The sequenced sample was PBMCs. The source of these receptors is a boy aged 10-17 years in good health and CMV-seropositive.

This clone was seen more than once but under ten times. The chain joins TRBV30 to TRBJ2-4; D is perhaps TRBD1 (6 bases). The length of the CDR3 is 13 residues. V lost 5 bases and J 5 bases, leaving 13 bases between the germline ends. Germline loops: CDR1 GTSNPN, CDR2 SVGIG (reference sequence). CDR3 sequence (DNA): TGTGCCTGGGCACCGGGACATGAAAACATTCAGTACTTC. Translated, it gives CAWAPGHENIQYF.

The chain carries TRBV30 and TRBJ2-2, with 8 bases matching TRBD1. The V gene's germline CDR1 is GTSNPN and CDR2 SVGIG (reference sequence). V shed 6 bases and J 1 base; nucleotides not matched to a gene: 4. The CDR3 is 14 residues long. As DNA, the CDR3 is TGTGCCTGTTTGGGGACAGGGAACACCGGGGAGCTGTTTTTT. Translated: CACLGTGNTGELFF.

J is TRBJ2-7 and V is TRBV5-1; TRBD1 matches at 8 bases. The CDR3 has 15 residues. In germline, CDR1 is SGHRS, CDR2 YFSETQ. The ends lost 1 base at V and 2 bases at J; junction bases unmatched: 5. In DNA, the CDR3 is TGCGCCAGCAGCTTGTTGGGACAGGACGCCTACGAGCAGTACTTC. The encoded protein is CASSLLGQDAYEQYF. Based on the CDR3 plus reference TRBV5-1 and TRBJ2-7, the full variable domain is KAGVTQTPRYLIKTRGQQVTLSCSPISGHRSVSWYQQTPGQGLQFLFEYFSETQRNKGNFPGRFSGRQFSNSRSEMNVSTLELGDSALYLCASSLLGQDAYEQYFGPGTRLTVT.

This clone has a handful of counts. The genes are TRBV27 and TRBJ2-7, with 7 bases that match TRBD2. CDR1 is MNHEY, CDR2 SMNVEV, per germline (reference sequence). After removal of 3 bases from V and 3 bases from J, the junction contained 8 bases not matched to a gene. The length of the CDR3 is 15 residues. CDR3 in amino acids: CASSFLGGGDYEQYF. DNA for the CDR3: TGTGCCAGCAGTTTTTTAGGCGGGGGTGACTACGAGCAGTACTTC.

V gene TRBV6-5 combines with J gene TRBJ2-7; no clear D gene. Trimming removed 0 bases from V and 7 bases from J, with 10 bases in between. CDR3 length equals 13 residues. The V gene's germline CDR1 is MNHEY and CDR2 SVGAGI. CDR3 nucleotides: TGTGCCAGCAGTTACTCGGCGGATCAAGAGCAGTACTTC. This translates into CASSYSADQEQYF.

The chain carries TRBV6-5 and TRBJ2-3; D ambiguous. Trimming stripped 0 bases from V and 0 bases from J, with 10 bases between. In germline, CDR1 is MNHEY, CDR2 SVGAGI. This CDR3 has 16 residues. CDR3 sequence: CASSYSPGISTDTQYF. Here the CDR3 DNA reads TGTGCCAGCAGTTACTCTCCAGGTATTAGCACAGATACGCAGTATTTT.

CDR3 residues: CASSLFQRGSYEQYF. CDR3 bases: TGTGCCAGCAGCTTGTTTCAGCGGGGCTCCTACGAGCAGTACTTC. This rearrangement joins TRBV5-6 to TRBJ2-7; 7 nucleotides match TRBD2. Trimming cost V 1 base and J 0 bases; bases outside gene matches: 4. The CDR3 runs 15 residues. Germline V gene data show CDR1 as SGHDT and CDR2 as YYEEEE.

This clone was picked up one time. The V call is TRBV15, the J call TRBJ2-3, with D perhaps TRBD2 (6 bases). Trimming removed 0 bases at V and 1 base at J, with 11 bases between. The CDR3 has 16 amino acids. Per germline, CDR1 LNHNV and CDR2 YYDKDF (reference sequence). The CDR3 is CATSRDRGGGTDTQYF. In DNA, the CDR3 is TGTGCCACCAGCAGAGATCGGGGCGGGGGCACAGATACGCAGTATTTT.

V gene TRBV4-3 combines with J gene TRBJ2-7; 11 bases map to TRBD2. The trim removed 3 bases at V and 1 base at J, leaving 8 bases unmatched. Per the germline V gene, CDR1 is LGHNA and CDR2 is YSLEER. The CDR3 contains 17 residues. The CDR3 reads CASSQATSGRTSYEQYF. CDR3 DNA sequence: TGCGCCAGCAGCCAGGCTACTAGCGGGAGAACGTCCTACGAGCAGTACTTC.

This clone was observed a few times. The gene calls are TRBV13 and TRBJ2-7; D gene ambiguous. V was shortened by 3 bases and J by 1 base, with 7 bases between the two germline ends. The germline V gene has CDR1 PRHDT and CDR2 FYEKMQ (reference sequence). The CDR3 has 13 residues. CDR3 sequence: CASSFQDSYEQYF. CDR3 sequence (DNA): TGTGCCAGCAGCTTCCAGGATTCCTACGAGCAGTACTTC.